One TCR beta chain is described in this entry. TRB rearrangements were amplified by multiplex PCR with BIOMED2 TRB-A/B primers. TCRdb analysed the multiplex PCR reads with MiXCR anew, one entry per CDR3 protein. The sample contains roughly 15,000 distinct CDR3 sequences, under 30% of which appear only once. From blood, roughly 250-500 ng of genomic DNA served as TRB template. Trimming stripped 1 base from V and 8 bases from J, with 14 bases between. The CDR3 covers 15 residues. Germline loops: CDR1 SGHAT, CDR2 FQNNGV. This sample is drawn from a study of T and B cells in COVID-19 patients. This rearrangement joins TRBV11-2 to TRBJ1-4; no clear D gene. The source of this sequence is a human donor who had recovered from COVID-19. The specimen sequenced was blood. CDR3 sequence reads: CASSLVEGGREKLFF. The CDR3 DNA follows: TGTGCCAGCAGCTTAGTTGAGGGAGGTCGCGAAAAACTGTTTTTT.